One sample yielded the 32 T cell receptor beta chains listed below, sequenced in a study of blood T cell repertoires in COVID-19. Repertoires were generated with immunoSEQ multiplex PCR, while TCRdb's copy carries only in-frame clones and drops some. The data hold about 140,000 clones, with roughly four fifths observed a single time. Specimen: peripheral blood. The receptors were sampled from a woman aged 55-70 years with acute or convalescent COVID-19.

V usage is TRBV10-3 and J usage is TRBJ2-1, with unresolved D. Germline V gene lookup returns CDR1 ENHRY and CDR2 SYGVKD. Between the trimmed V and J ends, which lost 2 bases and 5 bases, there was a span of 13 bases. CDR3 length: 15 amino acids. The CDR3 here is CAISEDVQPNNEQFF. The CDR3 bases are TGTGCCATCAGTGAGGATGTACAGCCTAACAATGAGCAGTTCTTC.

The chain is built from TRBV7-8 and TRBJ2-1; possible D gene TRBD2, 5 bases. Germline V gene data show CDR1 as SGHVS and CDR2 as FQNEAQ. Between the trimmed V and J ends, which lost 2 bases and 6 bases, there was a span of 11 bases. The CDR3 is 14 amino acids. The CDR3 DNA reads TGTGCCAGCAGCTTACTAGCTCTTGCCAATGAGCAGTTCTTC. This codes for CASSLLALANEQFF. Drawing the rest from reference TRBV7-8 and TRBJ2-1, the complete variable domain is GAGVSQSPRYKVAKRGQDVALRCDPISGHVSLFWYQQALGQGPEFLTYFQNEAQLDKSGLPSDRFFAERPEGSVSTLKIQRTQQEDSAVYLCASSLLALANEQFFGPGTRLTVL.

The chain combines TRBV7-9 with TRBJ2-1, with unresolved D. The CDR3 is 12 amino acids. V lost 5 bases and J 8 bases, leaving 10 bases between the germline ends. The germline V gene has CDR1 SEHNR and CDR2 FQNEAQ (reference sequence). CDR3 bases: TGTGCCAGCAGCAAAGTAGCCGATGAGCAGTTCTTC. Residues: CASSKVADEQFF.

The chain has TRBV18 and TRBJ1-3; unclear D gene. Trimming removed 3 bases from V and 0 bases from J, with 12 bases in between. In germline, CDR1 is KGHSH, CDR2 LQKENI. This CDR3 comprises 16 residues. The chain's CDR3 is CASSPPGLTSGNTIYF. The CDR3 DNA is TGTGCCAGCTCACCTCCAGGACTGACCTCTGGAAACACCATATATTTT. The full variable domain, its missing parts supplied by reference TRBV18 and TRBJ1-3, is NAGVMQNPRHLVRRRGQEARLRCSPMKGHSHVYWYRQLPEEGLKFMVYLQKENIIDESGMPKERFSAEFPKEGPSILRIQQVVRGDSAAYFCASSPPGLTSGNTIYFGEGSWLTVV.

The chain carries TRBV9 and TRBJ2-7; TRBD1 aligns across 9 bases. The CDR3 totals 15 residues. The V and J ends lost 2 bases and 2 bases, in that order; junction bases with no gene match: 5. The germline gives CDR1 SGDLS, CDR2 YYNGEE. CDR3 sequence: CASSVGGTGTYEQYF. The CDR3 DNA sequence: TGTGCCAGCAGCGTGGGGGGGACAGGGACCTACGAGCAGTACTTC. The full variable domain, completed using reference TRBV9 and TRBJ2-7, is DSGVTQTPKHLITATGQRVTLRCSPRSGDLSVYWYQQSLDQGLQFLIQYYNGEERAKGNILERFSAQQFPDLHSELNLSSLELGDSALYFCASSVGGTGTYEQYFGPGTRLTVT.

The V and J genes are TRBV7-2 and TRBJ2-1, with 10 bases lining up with TRBD2. V dropped 5 bases and J dropped 9; count of bases not matched to a gene: 10. Germline V gene sequence: CDR1 SGHTA, CDR2 FQGNSA. The CDR3 has 15 residues. The CDR3 bases are TGTGCCAGCAGCCCCCCCAGCGGGAGGGTCGGTGAGCAGTTCTTC. It yields the protein CASSPPSGRVGEQFF.

This sequence joins TRBV18 and TRBJ2-1, with unresolved D. The length of the CDR3 is 11 residues. The germline CDR1 and CDR2 sequences are KGHSH and LQKENI. V dropped 2 bases and J dropped 7 bases, with 3 bases sitting between them. The CDR3 protein is CASSPENEQFF. In DNA, the CDR3 is TGTGCCAGCTCACCAGAGAATGAGCAGTTCTTC.

V usage is TRBV27 and J usage is TRBJ2-1; tentative D call: TRBD1 (5 bases). V gave up 3 bases and J gave up 5 bases, with 8 bases separating them. The CDR3 spans 13 residues. CDR1 and CDR2 (germline): MNHEY, SMNVEV (reference sequence). The CDR3 spells CASSLTAHNEQFF. As DNA, the CDR3 is TGTGCCAGCAGTTTGACAGCCCACAATGAGCAGTTCTTC.

The V call is TRBV30, the J call TRBJ1-4; a weak D match, TRBD1 (5 bases). The germline gives CDR1 GTSNPN, CDR2 SVGIG (reference sequence). Trimming took 0 bases from V and 8 from J, leaving 10 bases between them. The CDR3 extends over 13 amino acids. CDR3 sequence: CAWSVGLGEKLFF. The DNA for the CDR3 is TGTGCCTGGAGTGTGGGGCTTGGGGAAAAACTGTTTTTT.

The chain has TRBV5-4 and TRBJ2-1; 8 bases map to TRBD2. V shed 5 bases, J shed 3 bases, and the junction held 7 bases outside the gene matches. The CDR3 length is 15 residues. The germline V gene encodes CDR1 SGHNT and CDR2 YYREEE (reference sequence). CDR3 in amino acids: CASSPGAGVYNEQFF. CDR3 DNA sequence: TGTGCCAGCAGTCCCGGAGCGGGAGTCTACAATGAGCAGTTCTTC.

V and J are TRBV11-3 and TRBJ2-2; tentative D call: TRBD2 (6 bases). The V gene lost 2 bases and the J gene lost 2 bases, with 12 bases spanning the gap. The CDR3 is 16 amino acids. Germline loops: CDR1 SGHNT, CDR2 YENEEA. The CDR3 coding sequence is TGTGCCAGCAGCTTACAGGCGGGACCAAACACCGGGGAGCTGTTTTTT. This encodes CASSLQAGPNTGELFF.

The V and J genes are TRBV19 and TRBJ1-5; D call uncertain. Germline assignment: CDR1 LNHDA and CDR2 SQIVND (reference sequence). The CDR3 totals 17 residues. V was shortened by 0 bases and J by 5 bases, with 17 bases between the two germline ends. The CDR3 loop is CASSIDGLVGGYQPQHF. In nucleotides, the CDR3 is TGTGCCAGTAGTATAGATGGCTTAGTAGGAGGGTATCAGCCCCAGCATTTT.

The CDR3, as DNA: TGTGCCAGCAGCGACATACTAGCTTGGGGGGCAGATACGCAGTATTTT. Amino acids: CASSDILAWGADTQYF. V usage is TRBV7-9 and J usage is TRBJ2-3; tentative D call: TRBD2 (6 bases). The V end lost 5 bases, the J end lost 4 bases, and 19 bases lay between the germline ends. The germline CDR1 and CDR2 sequences are SEHNR and FQNEAQ (reference sequence). The CDR3 runs to 16 residues. Supplemented by reference TRBV7-9 and TRBJ2-3, the full variable domain reads DTGVSQNPRHKITKRGQNVTFRCDPISEHNRLYWYRQTLGQGPEFLTYFQNEAQLEKSRLLSDRFSAERPKGSFSTLEIQRTEQGDSAMYLCASSDILAWGADTQYFGPGTRLTVL.

V and J are TRBV11-3 and TRBJ1-6, with D tentatively TRBD1 (5 bases). V lost 2 bases and J lost 9, with 14 bases in between. Germline V gene data show CDR1 as SGHNT and CDR2 as YENEEA. The CDR3 length is 15 residues. CDR3 coding DNA: TGTGCCAGCAGCTTAAGGGAGGGGTCGGGTTCACCCCTCCACTTT. Its protein product is CASSLREGSGSPLHF. The full variable domain, completed using reference TRBV11-3 and TRBJ1-6, is EAGVVQSPRYKIIEKKQPVAFWCNPISGHNTLYWYLQNLGQGPELLIRYENEEAVDDSQLPKDRFSAERLKGVDSTLKIQPAELGDSAVYLCASSLREGSGSPLHFGNGTRLTVT.

This clone occurred once. J is TRBJ2-7 and V is TRBV30; possibly TRBD2 for D (5 bases). The CDR3 extends over 15 amino acids. Germline CDR1 and CDR2: GTSNPN and SVGIG (reference sequence). Trimming removed 2 bases from V and 4 bases from J, with 18 bases in between. In DNA, the CDR3 is TGTGCCTGGAGTCGAGTCAGCGGCAGCTCGTACGAGCAGTACTTC. Translated, it gives CAWSRVSGSSYEQYF.

This clone came up a few times. The gene calls are TRBV4-2 and TRBJ1-3; D call uncertain. The CDR3 consists of 14 residues. Germline loops: CDR1 LGHNA, CDR2 YNFKEQ. V lost 1 base, J lost 1 base, and 5 bases lay in between. The CDR3: CASSQVPSGNTIYF. The CDR3 coding sequence is TGTGCCAGCAGCCAAGTTCCGTCTGGAAACACCATATATTTT.

The chain joins TRBV7-8 to TRBJ2-3, with 7 bases aligning to TRBD2. This CDR3 has 15 residues. V dropped 5 bases and J dropped 3; count of bases not matched to a gene: 8. Germline V gene sequence: CDR1 SGHVS, CDR2 FQNEAQ. The CDR3: CASSPKGRETDTQYF. The DNA for the CDR3 is TGTGCCAGCAGCCCGAAAGGGAGGGAGACAGATACGCAGTATTTT. The full variable domain, in which reference TRBV7-8 and TRBJ2-3 provide the parts outside the CDR3, is GAGVSQSPRYKVAKRGQDVALRCDPISGHVSLFWYQQALGQGPEFLTYFQNEAQLDKSGLPSDRFFAERPEGSVSTLKIQRTQQEDSAVYLCASSPKGRETDTQYFGPGTRLTVL.

This clone was counted between two and nine times. In nucleotides, the CDR3 is TGTGCCAGCAGCTTATTGGGGGGAAGGGACTACGAGCAGTACTTC. Translating it yields CASSLLGGRDYEQYF. V usage is TRBV7-2 and J usage is TRBJ2-7; D is possibly TRBD2 (6 bases). The CDR3 contains 15 residues. The V and J ends lost 2 bases and 3 bases respectively, with 14 bases between them. Germline loops: CDR1 SGHTA, CDR2 FQGNSA.

The chain combines TRBV10-3 with TRBJ2-7, with D perhaps TRBD1 (5 bases). The ends were cut back, 4 bases at V and 4 bases at J, with 8 bases in the middle. The germline V gene has CDR1 ENHRY and CDR2 SYGVKD. The CDR3 runs to 12 residues. CDR3 coding DNA: TGTGCCATCAGTGGACAGCAGTACGAGCAGTACTTC. Its translation: CAISGQQYEQYF.

V is TRBV5-1 and J is TRBJ1-5, with D possibly being TRBD1 (6 bases). CDR3 length: 14 amino acids. Germline loops: CDR1 SGHRS, CDR2 YFSETQ. V shed 4 bases and J shed 4 bases, with 12 bases lying between them. CDR3 sequence reads: CASSEGVTNQPQHF. CDR3 in DNA: TGCGCCAGCAGCGAGGGGGTTACGAATCAGCCCCAGCATTTT.

V gene TRBV11-3 combines with J gene TRBJ2-7; 8 positions agree with TRBD2. Unmatched junction bases numbered 7, after V lost 4 bases and J lost 2 bases. The CDR3 consists of 15 residues. The germline V gene encodes CDR1 SGHNT and CDR2 YENEEA. CDR3: CASSSLEGLAYEQYF. As DNA, the CDR3 is TGTGCCAGCAGCTCCCTTGAGGGACTAGCCTACGAGCAGTACTTC.

The V gene is TRBV11-3, the J gene TRBJ2-3; perhaps TRBD1 as D (6 bases). The V gene's germline CDR1 is SGHNT and CDR2 YENEEA. The CDR3 has 14 amino acids. V was shortened by 4 bases and J by 0 bases, with 8 bases between the two germline ends. Here the CDR3 DNA reads TGTGCCAGCAGCTCGCAGGGGAGCACAGATACGCAGTATTTT. This gives the protein CASSSQGSTDTQYF. Combining the CDR3 with reference TRBV11-3 and TRBJ2-3 gives the whole variable domain EAGVVQSPRYKIIEKKQPVAFWCNPISGHNTLYWYLQNLGQGPELLIRYENEEAVDDSQLPKDRFSAERLKGVDSTLKIQPAELGDSAVYLCASSSQGSTDTQYFGPGTRLTVL.

The J gene is TRBJ1-3, the V gene TRBV6-5; 11 bases agree with TRBD1. CDR1 is MNHEY and CDR2 is SVGAGI in the germline V gene. There are 15 residues in the CDR3. V trimming: 6 bases; J trimming: 4 bases; junction bases outside the gene matches: 5. The CDR3 DNA reads as TGTGCCAGCAGCTACGGACAGGGGGCAGGAAACACCATATATTTT. Translation gives CASSYGQGAGNTIYF.

J is TRBJ1-1 and V is TRBV20-1; D ambiguous. V lost 3 bases to trimming and J lost 5 bases, with 7 bases between them. This CDR3 region has 11 residues. Germline values: CDR1 DFQATT, CDR2 SNEGSKA (reference sequence). As DNA, the CDR3 is TGCAGTGCTAGGGCCTTAACTGAAGCTTTCTTT. Residues: CSARALTEAFF.

In the case of this clone: The junction does not match germline at one end; this may be a read error. This chain connects TRBV19 to TRBJ1-2; no clear D. The germline V gene has CDR1 LNHDA and CDR2 SQIVND (reference sequence). CDR3 length equals 15 residues. This chain's CDR3 is CATSHPGLSNYGYTF. In DNA, the CDR3 is TGTGCCACTAGTCATCCCGGGTTGTCTAACTATGGCTACACCTTC.

The J gene is TRBJ2-1, the V gene TRBV11-3; 7 bases line up with TRBD1. Per the germline V gene, CDR1 is SGHNT and CDR2 is YENEEA. After removal of 2 bases from V and 7 bases from J, the junction contained 2 bases not matched to a gene. CDR3 size: 13 residues. The CDR3 sequence is CASSLTGENEQFF. The CDR3 DNA follows: TGTGCCAGCAGCTTAACAGGGGAAAATGAGCAGTTCTTC.

CDR3 in DNA: TGCAGTGCTAGTCCCGGACAGGGGAGCTATGGCTACACCTTC. Translating it yields CSASPGQGSYGYTF. This chain uses TRBV20-1 with TRBJ1-2, with 9 bases identical to TRBD1. J was trimmed by 4 bases and V by 3 bases; bases with no gene match: 6. The CDR3 is 14 amino acids. CDR1 and CDR2 (germline): DFQATT, SNEGSKA (reference sequence).

The chain has TRBV3-1 (or the pseudogene TRBV3-2) and TRBJ1-2, with 9 bases matching TRBD1. CDR3 length: 16 amino acids. V trimming: 1 base; J trimming: 5 bases; junction bases outside the gene matches: 8. The V gene's germline CDR1 is LGHDT and CDR2 YNNKEL (reference sequence). The CDR3: CASSQGPGQGEYGYTF. The CDR3 coding sequence is TGTGCCAGCAGCCAAGGACCGGGACAGGGAGAATATGGCTACACCTTC.

The V call is TRBV7-6, the J call TRBJ2-7; 10 bases line up with TRBD1. Germline values: CDR1 SGHVS, CDR2 FNYEAQ. Trimming removed 0 bases from V and 3 bases from J; junction bases left unmatched: 2. The CDR3 extends over 15 amino acids. The CDR3 protein is CASSLAGTGDYEQYF. The CDR3 DNA sequence: TGTGCCAGCAGCTTAGCAGGGACAGGGGACTACGAGCAGTACTTC.

The chain combines TRBV11-2 with TRBJ2-3; 10 bases are a match to TRBD2. The germline gives CDR1 SGHAT, CDR2 FQNNGV. The CDR3 covers 15 residues. The V and J ends lost 5 bases and 7 bases, in that order; junction bases with no gene match: 9. CDR3 sequence reads: CASSPVAGGGNTQYF. The CDR3 nucleotides are TGTGCCAGCAGCCCCGTAGCGGGAGGAGGAAATACGCAGTATTTT.

The chain couples TRBV24-1 to TRBJ2-5; 7 positions match TRBD1. V shed 5 bases, J shed 6 bases, and the junction held 5 bases outside the gene matches. Germline-derived CDR1 and CDR2 are KGHDR and SFDVKD. The CDR3 totals 13 residues. As DNA, the CDR3 is TGTGCCACCAGTGGACAGGGACAACAGACCCAGTACTTC. As protein: CATSGQGQQTQYF.

J is TRBJ2-3 and V is TRBV7-3, with a tentative D call TRBD1 (6 bases). V was trimmed by 5 bases and J by 2 bases, leaving 17 bases between them. Germline V gene sequence: CDR1 SGHTA, CDR2 FQGTGA. This CDR3 is built from 16 residues. The CDR3 sequence: CASSPGASRNTDTQYF. CDR3 sequence (DNA): TGTGCCAGCAGCCCAGGGGCTAGCAGAAACACAGATACGCAGTATTTT.